The 9 T cell receptor beta chains given below trace back to one sample, sequenced in a study of cytomegalovirus exposure and HLA in healthy donors. Primers included in the PCR were 60 Vbeta and 13 Jbeta primers. Assay used: immunoSEQ multiplex PCR; TCRdb lists only in-frame clones, some missing. The data hold about 160,000 clones, with approximately 83% observed a single time. Sequencing input: PBMCs. These receptor sequences come from a boy between 2 and 10 years old in good health and CMV-seronegative.

V gene TRBV6-5 combines with J gene TRBJ2-2; D remains unclear. Germline V lookup: CDR1 MNHEY, CDR2 SVGAGI. This CDR3 comprises 14 residues. The V and J ends lost 6 bases and 0 bases respectively, with 8 bases between them. The DNA of the CDR3 is TGTGCCAGCAGCCACAGATCGAACACCGGGGAGCTGTTTTTT. Protein sequence: CASSHRSNTGELFF.

CDR3 sequence (DNA): TGTGCCAGCAGCCGGGCCCGAGGGAGTGAAAAACTGTTTTTT. It codes for CASSRARGSEKLFF. V gene TRBV27 combines with J gene TRBJ1-4; no reliable D call. The germline gives CDR1 MNHEY, CDR2 SMNVEV (reference sequence). V was trimmed by 6 bases and J by 7 bases, leaving 15 bases between them. This CDR3 contains 14 residues.

The chain couples TRBV19 to TRBJ1-4; 7 nucleotides agree with TRBD1. The V gene's germline CDR1 is LNHDA and CDR2 SQIVND (reference sequence). V gave up 0 bases and J gave up 9 bases; unmatched junction bases: 7. This CDR3 region has 15 residues. CDR3 protein: CASSIETGTAKKLFF. CDR3 DNA sequence: TGTGCCAGTAGTATAGAGACCGGGACAGCTAAAAAACTGTTTTTT.

V gene TRBV30 combines with J gene TRBJ2-1; possibly TRBD2 for D (6 bases). The V end was cut by 2 bases, the J end by 7 bases, with 18 bases between. This CDR3 is 15 amino acids long. Germline V gene lookup returns CDR1 GTSNPN and CDR2 SVGIG (reference sequence). This CDR3 reads CAWSQIRSGDNEQFF. CDR3 DNA sequence: TGTGCCTGGAGTCAAATCCGATCGGGGGATAATGAGCAGTTCTTC.

This clone was observed a few times. V gene TRBV25-1 combines with J gene TRBJ2-7; D is undetermined. The CDR3 extends over 11 amino acids. Germline V lookup: CDR1 MGHDK, CDR2 SYGVNS. Deletions cut 3 bases from V and 2 bases from J, with 2 bases between. In DNA form, the CDR3 reads TGTGCCAGCAGTGATACCTACGAGCAGTACTTC. This translates into CASSDTYEQYF.

The CDR3 spells CASSFISNYGYTF. CDR3 bases: TGTGCCAGCAGTTTCATTTCTAACTATGGCTACACCTTC. The V and J genes are TRBV28 and TRBJ1-2; D gene ambiguous. CDR3 length equals 13 residues. Trimming removed 3 bases at V and 0 bases at J, with 5 bases between. Per the germline V gene, CDR1 is MDHEN and CDR2 is SYDVKM.

This clone has just one count. The V call is TRBV30, the J call TRBJ2-1; D perhaps matches TRBD1 (6 bases). CDR1 and CDR2 (germline): GTSNPN, SVGIG (reference sequence). The CDR3 is made up of 14 amino acids. V shed 2 bases and J shed 4 bases, with 12 bases lying between them. CDR3 in amino acids: CAWSSTGLYNEQFF. CDR3 DNA: TGTGCCTGGAGTTCCACAGGGCTTTACAATGAGCAGTTCTTC.

The rearrangement uses TRBV5-1 and TRBJ1-3; D gene unclear. CDR3 length: 16 residues. Trimming shortened V by 0 bases and J by 0 bases, and 10 bases separated the two germline ends. The germline V gene encodes CDR1 SGHRS and CDR2 YFSETQ. CDR3 sequence (DNA): TGCGCCAGCAGCTTGGACACTATTAGCTCTGGAAACACCATATATTTT. Translating it yields CASSLDTISSGNTIYF.

The chain uses TRBV29-1 and TRBJ1-2, with D perhaps TRBD1 (6 bases). The germline gives CDR1 SQVTM, CDR2 ANQGSEA. The CDR3 contains 14 residues. V shed 4 bases and J shed 0 bases, with 12 bases lying between them. The CDR3 spells CSVAEQGTNYGYTF. The DNA of the CDR3 is TGCAGCGTTGCCGAACAGGGTACTAACTATGGCTACACCTTC. Complete variable domain (other parts from reference TRBV29-1 and TRBJ1-2): SAVISQKPSRDICQRGTSLTIQCQVDSQVTMMFWYRQQPGQSLTLIATANQGSEATYESGFVIDKFPISRPNLTFSTLTVSNMSPEDSSIYLCSVAEQGTNYGYTFGSGTRLTVV.